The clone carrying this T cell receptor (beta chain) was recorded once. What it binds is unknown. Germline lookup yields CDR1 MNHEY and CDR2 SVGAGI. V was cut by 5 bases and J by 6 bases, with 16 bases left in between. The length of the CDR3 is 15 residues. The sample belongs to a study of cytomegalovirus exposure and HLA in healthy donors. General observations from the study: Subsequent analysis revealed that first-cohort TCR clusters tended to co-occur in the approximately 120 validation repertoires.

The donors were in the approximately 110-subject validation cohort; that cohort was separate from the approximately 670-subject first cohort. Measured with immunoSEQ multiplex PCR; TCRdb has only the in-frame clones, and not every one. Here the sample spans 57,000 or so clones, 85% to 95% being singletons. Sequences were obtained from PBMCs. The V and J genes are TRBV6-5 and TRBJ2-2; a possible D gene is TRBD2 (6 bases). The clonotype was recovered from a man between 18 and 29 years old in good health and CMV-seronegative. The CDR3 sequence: CASSRDSGGSGELFF. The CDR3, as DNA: TGTGCCAGCAGTAGGGACTCCGGAGGATCCGGGGAGCTGTTTTTT.